Each of the 13 T cell receptor beta chains below was sequenced from the same sample in a study of blood T cells in healthy people across ages. A sample-barcoded 5' primer and a J-beta primer mix were used in a second PCR of about 6 to 11 cycles. TCRdb passed the 5' RACE reads through MiXCR, listing each CDR3 protein once. The sample holds over 600,000 distinct CDR3 sequences, roughly 21% seen once. Source material: blood. The receptor set was obtained from a man between 65 and 80 years old in good health.

This chain uses TRBV4-3 with TRBJ2-7, with 10 bases aligning to TRBD2. The ends lost 0 bases at V and 5 bases at J; junction bases unmatched: 7. Germline-derived CDR1 and CDR2 are LGHNA and YSLEER. The CDR3 length is 16 residues. Here the CDR3 reads CASSQDVGLASDEQYF. Here the CDR3 DNA reads TGCGCCAGCAGCCAAGATGTGGGACTAGCGTCCGACGAGCAGTACTTC.

Only a few counts were recorded for this clonotype. The V call is TRBV12-3 or TRBV12-4, the J call TRBJ2-6; no clear D. This CDR3 comprises 13 residues. The V end was cut by 5 bases, the J end by 12 bases, with 14 bases between. The CDR3 is CASSNRVPGVLTF. CDR3 coding DNA: TGTGCCAGCAGTAACCGGGTCCCCGGCGTCCTGACTTTC.

The chain has TRBV20-1 and TRBJ2-1, with 9 bases lining up with TRBD2. The germline CDR1 and CDR2 sequences are DFQATT and SNEGSKA (reference sequence). The CDR3 totals 14 residues. V lost 0 bases, J lost 8 bases, and 5 bases stayed unmatched. DNA for the CDR3: TGCAGTGCTAGAGAGGCGGGAGGGCGACATGAGCAGTTCTTC. It yields the protein CSAREAGGRHEQFF.

The chain carries TRBV6-5 and TRBJ2-1, with unresolved D. This CDR3 spans 15 amino acids. V shed 6 bases and J shed 0 bases, with 12 bases lying between them. CDR1 is MNHEY, CDR2 SVGAGI, per germline. The CDR3 region is CASRETPSSYNEQFF. CDR3 DNA sequence: TGTGCCAGCAGGGAGACTCCTAGCTCCTACAATGAGCAGTTCTTC.

This clonotype was picked up a small number of times. The J gene is TRBJ2-7, the V gene TRBV7-2, with 8 bases fitting TRBD2. The CDR3 contains 16 residues. Trimming cost V 1 base and J 1 base; bases outside gene matches: 6. CDR1 and CDR2 (germline): SGHTA, FQGNSA. DNA for the CDR3: TGTGCCAGCAGCTTAGATCCGGGAGGGGGATCCTACGAGCAGTACTTC. Translating it yields CASSLDPGGGSYEQYF.

The chain links TRBV12-3 or TRBV12-4 to TRBJ2-1, with 7 bases that match TRBD2. Judging by the DNA end, TRBJ2-7 fits better; the J call may be wrong. The CDR3 consists of 12 residues. The CDR3 coding sequence is TGTGCCAGCAGTTACGGGGGGTTCGAGCAGTACTTC. Translated, it gives CASSYGGFEQYF.

This clonotype came up many times. This chain's CDR3 is CATSDRDRGMNIQYF. CDR3 sequence (DNA): TGTGCCACCAGCGACCGGGACAGGGGTATGAACATTCAGTACTTC. This chain uses TRBV15 with TRBJ2-4; 10 nucleotides align to TRBD1. CDR3 length equals 15 residues. Trimming took 5 bases from V and 7 from J; bases not matched to a gene: 8. Germline V gene sequence: CDR1 LNHNV, CDR2 YYDKDF (reference sequence).

This clonotype was seen ten or more times. The rearrangement uses TRBV7-9 and TRBJ2-2, with unresolved D. Trimming took off 1 base at V and 6 bases at J, with 3 bases between the two ends. The CDR3 runs 12 residues. From germline, CDR1 is SEHNR and CDR2 FQNEAQ (reference sequence). Written as DNA, the CDR3 is TGTGCCAGCAGCTTAGAGGCCGGGGAGCTGTTTTTT. Protein product: CASSLEAGELFF.

This clonotype has more than one count but fewer than ten. A junction end diverges from the germline sequence, so it may reflect a read error. The chain has TRBV15 and TRBJ2-4; no definite D call. Germline CDR1 reads LNHNV; CDR2 reads YYDKDF (reference sequence). The CDR3 sequence is 15 residues long. The CDR3 sequence: CATSTEGLAKNIQYF. CDR3 sequence (DNA): TGCGCCACCAGCACGGAAGGGTTAGCCAAAAACATTCAGTACTTC. The complete variable domain, with remaining parts taken from reference TRBV15 and TRBJ2-4, reads DAMVIQNPRYQVTQFGKPVTLSCSQTLNHNVMYWYQQKSSQAPKLLFHYYDKDFNNEADTPDNFQSRRPNTSFCFLDIRSPGLGDTAMYLCATSTEGLAKNIQYFGAGTRLSVL.

This clonotype came up a few times. The rearrangement links TRBV27 to TRBJ2-5, with D perhaps matching TRBD2 (6 bases). The DNA matches TRBJ2-7 better at its end, which makes the J call doubtful. Looked up from germline, CDR1 is MNHEY and CDR2 is SMNVEV (reference sequence). This CDR3 region has 14 residues. CDR3: CASKAGTGSYEQYF. The DNA for the CDR3 is TGTGCCAGCAAGGCCGGGACTGGCTCCTACGAGCAGTACTTC.

This clonotype was detected a few times. Mismatch with germline at one junction end may stem from a read error. The chain carries TRBV20-1 and TRBJ1-1; D gene ambiguous. CDR3 length: 13 residues. Per germline, CDR1 DFQATT and CDR2 SNEGSKA (reference sequence). The CDR3 bases are TGCAGTGCTAGAGGGGGTGGTTTCACTGGAGCTTTCTTT. Its translation: CSARGGGFTGAFF.

The chain uses TRBV27 and TRBJ2-1; the D gene could be TRBD1 or TRBD2 (5 bases each). The germline V gene has CDR1 MNHEY and CDR2 SMNVEV (reference sequence). The CDR3 runs 11 residues. V lost 4 bases and J lost 13, with 11 bases in between. The CDR3 nucleotides read TGTGCCAGCAGTTCCGGGACCCTCCAGTTCTTC. Protein product: CASSSGTLQFF.

This clonotype was detected only a few times. This chain uses TRBV11-2 with TRBJ1-1, with D uncertain. The length of the CDR3 is 14 residues. Germline CDR1 SGHAT, CDR2 FQNNGV. The V end lost 5 bases, the J end lost 4 bases, and 14 bases lay between the germline ends. The CDR3 reads CASSQGILSTEAFF. DNA of the CDR3: TGTGCCAGCAGCCAAGGGATTTTGAGCACTGAAGCTTTCTTT.